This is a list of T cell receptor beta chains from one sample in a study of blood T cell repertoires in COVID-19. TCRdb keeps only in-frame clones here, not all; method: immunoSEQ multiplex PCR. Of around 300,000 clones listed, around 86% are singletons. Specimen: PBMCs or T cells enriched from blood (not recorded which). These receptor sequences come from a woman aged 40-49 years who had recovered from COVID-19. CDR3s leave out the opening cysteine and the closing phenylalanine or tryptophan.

CDR3 protein: ASRPGPNQPQH
V gene: TRBV5-5
CDR3 length: 11
J gene: TRBJ1-5

CDR3 protein: ASSPLATGGEPHEQY
V gene: TRBV18
CDR3 length: 15
J gene: TRBJ2-7

CDR3 protein: ASSLGGGLISYNEQF
V gene: TRBV7-2
CDR3 length: 15
J gene: TRBJ2-1

CDR3 protein: ASSPRLDDEQY
V gene: TRBV18
CDR3 length: 11
J gene: TRBJ2-7

CDR3 protein: ASSLGVASGGARSDTQY
V gene: TRBV5-1
CDR3 length: 17
J gene: TRBJ2-3

CDR3 protein: ASSQQVTNEKLF
V gene: TRBV4-3
CDR3 length: 12
J gene: TRBJ1-4

CDR3 protein: ASSLALGGTTYEQY
V gene: TRBV7-9
CDR3 length: 14
J gene: TRBJ2-7

CDR3 protein: ASSPNPEVNTEAF
V gene: TRBV5-1
CDR3 length: 13
J gene: TRBJ1-1

CDR3 protein: ASSGGDYGYT
V gene: TRBV12-3/TRBV12-4
CDR3 length: 10
J gene: TRBJ1-2

CDR3 protein: ASSPTGGSYEQY
V gene: TRBV5-1
CDR3 length: 12
J gene: TRBJ2-7

CDR3 protein: ASSLVRETEAF
V gene: TRBV7-8
CDR3 length: 11
J gene: TRBJ1-1

CDR3 protein: ASSQKGGYTEAF
V gene: TRBV5-4
CDR3 length: 12
J gene: TRBJ1-1

CDR3 protein: ASSSDSYEQY
V gene: TRBV18
CDR3 length: 10
J gene: TRBJ2-7

CDR3 protein: ASTGRGHGYT
V gene: TRBV2
CDR3 length: 10
J gene: TRBJ1-2

CDR3 protein: ASRRDSRANSPLH
V gene: TRBV6-5
CDR3 length: 13
J gene: TRBJ1-6

CDR3 protein: ASSLFAGTGGYEQY
V gene: TRBV5-6
CDR3 length: 14
J gene: TRBJ2-7

CDR3 protein: ASSQATGGFEKLF
V gene: TRBV7-9
CDR3 length: 13
J gene: TRBJ1-4

CDR3 protein: ASRPIRGFGTEAF
V gene: TRBV5-8
CDR3 length: 13
J gene: TRBJ1-1

CDR3 protein: ASSQFFLTDTQY
V gene: TRBV14
CDR3 length: 12
J gene: TRBJ2-3

CDR3 protein: AMGQGASAF
V gene: TRBV6-6
CDR3 length: 9
J gene: TRBJ1-1

CDR3 protein: ASKREFVETQY
V gene: TRBV5-1
CDR3 length: 11
J gene: TRBJ2-5

CDR3 protein: AWSGLAKDTQY
V gene: TRBV30
CDR3 length: 11
J gene: TRBJ2-3

CDR3 protein: ASSLSGGTYNEQF
V gene: TRBV7-3
CDR3 length: 13
J gene: TRBJ2-1

CDR3 protein: ASSPRQPGNYGYT
V gene: TRBV19
CDR3 length: 13
J gene: TRBJ1-2

CDR3 protein: SVSTGATEAF
V gene: TRBV29-1
CDR3 length: 10
J gene: TRBJ1-1

CDR3 protein: ASSLGQGYGYT
V gene: TRBV7-9
CDR3 length: 11
J gene: TRBJ1-2

CDR3 protein: ASSPEMGQRSGANVLT
V gene: TRBV18
CDR3 length: 16
J gene: TRBJ2-6

CDR3 protein: ASSQVPTSGRGGNYNEQF
V gene: TRBV4-1
CDR3 length: 18
J gene: TRBJ2-1

CDR3 protein: ASTKGQGRAEKLF
V gene: TRBV2
CDR3 length: 13
J gene: TRBJ1-4

CDR3 protein: ARGSGRPPSYNEQF
V gene: TRBV9
CDR3 length: 14
J gene: TRBJ2-1

CDR3 protein: ASSLEAGADGYT
V gene: TRBV5-1
CDR3 length: 12
J gene: TRBJ1-2

CDR3 protein: ASSKERTALAGGTSTDTQY
V gene: TRBV21-1
CDR3 length: 19
J gene: TRBJ2-3

CDR3 protein: ASSFGQDYGYT
V gene: TRBV27
CDR3 length: 11
J gene: TRBJ1-2

CDR3 protein: ATSREAGIDGYT
V gene: TRBV15
CDR3 length: 12
J gene: TRBJ1-2

CDR3 protein: ASSQGNNQPQH
V gene: TRBV9
CDR3 length: 11
J gene: TRBJ1-5

CDR3 protein: ASSSNPSGGADTQY
V gene: TRBV5-1
CDR3 length: 14
J gene: TRBJ2-3

CDR3 protein: AWISARSGRAF
V gene: TRBV30
CDR3 length: 11
J gene: TRBJ1-1

CDR3 protein: ASSPRGGTEAF
V gene: TRBV5-6
CDR3 length: 11
J gene: TRBJ1-1

CDR3 protein: ASSPDREGRGYT
V gene: TRBV19
CDR3 length: 12
J gene: TRBJ1-2

CDR3 protein: ASSQGQGSYEQY
V gene: TRBV4-1
CDR3 length: 12
J gene: TRBJ2-7

CDR3 protein: ASSLVGVGGQGLNRAF
V gene: TRBV27
CDR3 length: 16
J gene: TRBJ1-1

CDR3 protein: AWSDGGLSNQPQH
V gene: TRBV30
CDR3 length: 13
J gene: TRBJ1-5